This T cell receptor (beta chain) comes out of a study of blood T cell repertoires in COVID-19. Study summary: Donors in the United States, Italy and Spain gave samples during acute or convalescent COVID-19. PBMCs, B-cell-depleted T cells, or T cells were the source of the cDNA or gDNA that made up the material.

Germline V gene sequence: CDR1 SGHRS, CDR2 YFSETQ. The CDR3 is made up of 14 amino acids. Deletions cut 0 bases from V and 4 bases from J, with 10 bases between. TCRdb's table, derived via immunoSEQ multiplex PCR, lists solely in-frame clones and lacks some. Seen here are approximately 160,000 clones, roughly 88% observed once, and the top ten hold 7.2%. The sequence was obtained from a woman aged 45-60 years in a cohort sampled during active or convalescent COVID-19. Sequenced: peripheral blood. The rearrangement joins TRBV5-1 to TRBJ1-2, with D possibly TRBD1 on 5 matching bases. CDR3 in DNA: TGCGCCAGCAGCTTGGGGCAGGGTGGCTATGGCTACACCTTC. Residues: CASSLGQGGYGYTF.